These T cell receptor beta chains were read from a single sample in a study of cytomegalovirus exposure and HLA in healthy donors. Profiled with immunoSEQ multiplex PCR; TCRdb holds only in-frame clones, not every one. The table records about 100,000 clones, roughly 69% of them present only once. Sequencing was performed on PBMCs. All receptors derive from a man aged 25 to 40 in good health and CMV-seropositive. Each CDR3 is given with its conserved first and last residue.

V gene	J gene	CDR3 protein
TRBV19	TRBJ2-7	CASSTSVDRFSYEQYF
TRBV7-9	TRBJ1-2	CASSRLGAGVFGYTF
TRBV6-1	TRBJ2-7	CASSEATSLYEQYF
TRBV7-8	TRBJ1-1	CASRTTGDHTEAFF
TRBV10-3	TRBJ1-2	CAISTTLVSGYTF
TRBV19	TRBJ2-3	CASKVVAGGLDTQYF
TRBV30	TRBJ1-3	CAWSVSNGNTIYF
TRBV29-1	TRBJ2-7	CSVDPPDSSYEQYF
TRBV30	TRBJ1-5	CAWSSANNQPQHF
TRBV5-1	TRBJ2-3	CASTDLRGSTDTQYF
TRBV7-9	TRBJ1-2	CASSLGQPRYGYTF
TRBV4-1	TRBJ1-5	CASSQGPWGNQPQHF
TRBV7-8	TRBJ2-3	CASSLGTSGDTQYF
TRBV15	TRBJ2-3	CATSRISGGYDTQYF
TRBV2	TRBJ1-1	CASKTGGLGTEAFF
TRBV4-1	TRBJ1-5	CASSQGGILGVQERQPQHF
TRBV4-1	TRBJ1-5	CASSSPGQGAVGNQPQHF
TRBV9	TRBJ1-4	CASSLSGSTNEKLFF
TRBV9	TRBJ2-5	CASSVGVGRQETQYF
TRBV5-8	TRBJ1-2	CASRCPGGGYTF
TRBV21-1	TRBJ2-3	CASSKGRTGGRKGTQYF
TRBV6-5	TRBJ1-6	CASSLGQDNSPLHF
TRBV2	TRBJ2-7	CASLPDRGDYEQYF
TRBV9	TRBJ2-7	CASSVAPGQAPYEQYF
TRBV9	TRBJ2-3	CASSVVYGGATDTQYF
TRBV7-9	TRBJ2-7	CASSLNLYEQYF
TRBV13	TRBJ1-4	CASSPRARGIEKLFF
TRBV5-1	TRBJ1-1	CASSPLGRGGTEAFF
TRBV11-2	TRBJ1-3	CASSTSPKGRAGNTIYF
TRBV18	TRBJ2-5	CASSRVLAPQETQYF
TRBV7-2	TRBJ2-3	CASSWRGASTDTQYF
TRBV5-1	TRBJ2-1	CASSSPAGTSGVSSYNEQFF
TRBV4-2	TRBJ2-1	CASSQAGTSGGPLYEQFF
TRBV6-1	TRBJ1-1	CASSEEQGYTEAFF
TRBV5-1	TRBJ2-7	CASSLGLAWEQYF
TRBV19	TRBJ2-5	CASSGLAGGRETQYF
TRBV7-2	TRBJ1-1	CASSLGLRGGFAFF
TRBV5-1	TRBJ2-3	CASSLGGGPGTDTQYF
TRBV6-1	TRBJ1-3	CASSEGQGSGNTIYF
TRBV2	TRBJ1-5	CASSSGMDQPQHF
TRBV2	TRBJ2-3	CASSEVRWTTDTQYF